Sequencing of this T cell receptor beta chain was carried out in a study of blood T cell repertoires in COVID-19. Study-wide context: The United States, Italy and Spain were the sources of the acute and convalescent COVID-19 samples. Sample material is recorded as cDNA or gDNA derived from T cells, B-cell-depleted T cells, or PBMCs.

Trimming pared 6 bases from V and 0 bases from J, leaving 12 bases between. The CDR3 length is 15 residues. CDR1 and CDR2 (germline): SGHTA, FQGNSA. This clone was detected once. In the original workflow: Reference gene primer amplification gave nucleated cell count estimates. Repertoires were generated with immunoSEQ multiplex PCR, while TCRdb's copy carries only in-frame clones and drops some. D and trimming were read from the DNA, whereas the V and J calls and clone size are those reported in that table. The sample contains about 40,000 clones, approximately 86% of which appear only once. The TCR was taken from a man aged 45-60 years in a cohort sampled during active COVID-19. The sample taken for sequencing was peripheral blood. V usage is TRBV7-2 and J usage is TRBJ1-3, with TRBD1 as a possible D gene (6 bases). The CDR3 loop reads CASSRQESSGNTIYF. Here the CDR3 DNA reads TGTGCCAGCAGTCGACAGGAGAGCTCTGGAAACACCATATATTTT.